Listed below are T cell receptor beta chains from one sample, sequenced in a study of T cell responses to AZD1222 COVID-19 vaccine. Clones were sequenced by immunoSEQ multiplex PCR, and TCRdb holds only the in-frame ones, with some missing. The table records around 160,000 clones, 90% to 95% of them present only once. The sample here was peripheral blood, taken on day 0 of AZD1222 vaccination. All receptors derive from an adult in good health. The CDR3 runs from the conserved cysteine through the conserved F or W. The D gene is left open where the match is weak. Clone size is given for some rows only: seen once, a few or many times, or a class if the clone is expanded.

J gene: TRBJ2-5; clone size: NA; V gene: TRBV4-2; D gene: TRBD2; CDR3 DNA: TGTGCCAGCAGCCAAAGCGGGGGGGCACAAGAGACCCAGTACTTC; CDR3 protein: CASSQSGGAQETQYF
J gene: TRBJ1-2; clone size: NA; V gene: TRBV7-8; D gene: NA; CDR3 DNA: TGTGCCAGCAGCTCGTTTGCGGGTGGATCTTATGGCTACACCTTC; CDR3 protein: CASSSFAGGSYGYTF
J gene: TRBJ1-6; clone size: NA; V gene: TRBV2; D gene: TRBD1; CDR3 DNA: TGTGCCAGCAGGGGGACAGGGCATAATTCACCCCTCCACTTT; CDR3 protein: CASRGTGHNSPLHF
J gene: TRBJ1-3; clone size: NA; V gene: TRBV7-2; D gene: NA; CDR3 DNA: TGTGCCAGCAGCGTAGGAGTGGGAAACACCATATATTTT; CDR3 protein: CASSVGVGNTIYF
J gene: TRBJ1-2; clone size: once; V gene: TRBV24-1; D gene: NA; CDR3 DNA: TGTGCCACCTCAGGGGAGTTCGCCTTC; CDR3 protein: CATSGEFAF
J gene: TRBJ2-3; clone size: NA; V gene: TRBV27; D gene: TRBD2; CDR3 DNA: TGTGCCAGCAGCTCCCCCAGGACTAGCATCGGGAATACGCAGTATTTT; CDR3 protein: CASSSPRTSIGNTQYF
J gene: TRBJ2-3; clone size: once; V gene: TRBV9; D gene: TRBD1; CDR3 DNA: TGTGCCAGCAGCCCGAGGGGGCGGAGAAGCACAGATACGCAGTATTTT; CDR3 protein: CASSPRGRRSTDTQYF
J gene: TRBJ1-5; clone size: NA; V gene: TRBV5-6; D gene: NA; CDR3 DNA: TGTGCCAGCAGCTTTCGAACCCAGCCCCAGCATTTT; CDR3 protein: CASSFRTQPQHF
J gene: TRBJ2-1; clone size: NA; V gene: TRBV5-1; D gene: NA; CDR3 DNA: TGCGCCAGCAGCTTGGGGTCTGATAAATACAATGGGCAGTTCTTC; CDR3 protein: CASSLGSDKYNGQFF
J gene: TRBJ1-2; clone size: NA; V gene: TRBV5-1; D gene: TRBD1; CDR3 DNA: TGCGCCAGCAGATCCGGGACAGGATTTTTCTATGGCTACACCTTC; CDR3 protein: CASRSGTGFFYGYTF
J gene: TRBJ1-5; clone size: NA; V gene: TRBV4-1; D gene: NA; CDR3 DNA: TGCGCCAGCAGCAAAAGCCCACCGGACCCTCAGCCCCAGCATTTT; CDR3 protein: CASSKSPPDPQPQHF
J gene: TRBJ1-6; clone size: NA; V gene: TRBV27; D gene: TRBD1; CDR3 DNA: TGTGCCAGCATGAAGGGGGCGACCTATAATTCACCCCTCCACTTT; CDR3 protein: CASMKGATYNSPLHF
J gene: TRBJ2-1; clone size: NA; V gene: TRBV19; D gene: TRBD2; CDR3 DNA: TGTGCCAGTAGTGTGAGGCTAGCGGGGCACAATGAGCAGTTCTTC; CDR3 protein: CASSVRLAGHNEQFF
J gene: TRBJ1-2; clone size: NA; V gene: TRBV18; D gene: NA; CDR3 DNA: TGTGCCAGCTCACCGCAGGGAAACTATGGCTACACCTTC; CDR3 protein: CASSPQGNYGYTF
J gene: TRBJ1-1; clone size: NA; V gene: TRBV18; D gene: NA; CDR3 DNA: TGTGCCAGCTCACTTACGGACAAGGTGAACACTGAAGCTTTCTTT; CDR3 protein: CASSLTDKVNTEAFF
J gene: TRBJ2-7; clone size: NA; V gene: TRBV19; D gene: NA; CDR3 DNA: TGTGCCAGTAGTCACGGAAGGGGGTCAAACGAGCAGTACTTC; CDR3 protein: CASSHGRGSNEQYF
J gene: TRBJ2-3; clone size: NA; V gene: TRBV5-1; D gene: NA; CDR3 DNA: TGCGCCAGCAGCTTAGCGGCCGCCACAGATACGCAGTATTTT; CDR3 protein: CASSLAAATDTQYF
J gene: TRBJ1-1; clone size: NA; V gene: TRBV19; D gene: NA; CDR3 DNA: TGTGCCAGTAGTACCGTTTACACTGAAGCTTTCTTT; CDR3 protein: CASSTVYTEAFF
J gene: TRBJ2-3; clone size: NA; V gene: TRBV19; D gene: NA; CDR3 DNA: TGTGCCAGTACACCCCAACCTAGCACAGATACGCAGTATTTT; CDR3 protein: CASTPQPSTDTQYF
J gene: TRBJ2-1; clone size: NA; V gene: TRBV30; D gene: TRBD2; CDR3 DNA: TGTGCCTGCGTCCTAGCGGGAGACTACAATGAGCAGTTCTTC; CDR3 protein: CACVLAGDYNEQFF
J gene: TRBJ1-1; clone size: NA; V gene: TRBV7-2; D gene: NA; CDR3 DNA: TGTGCCAGCAGCTTAGCGGTCCTCTTGGGCGCCACTGAAGCTTTCTTT; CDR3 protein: CASSLAVLLGATEAFF
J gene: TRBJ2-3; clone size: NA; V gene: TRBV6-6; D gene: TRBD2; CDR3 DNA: TGTGCCAGCAGTTCAGCGGGAGGTCTTGGAGATACGCAGTATTTT; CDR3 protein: CASSSAGGLGDTQYF
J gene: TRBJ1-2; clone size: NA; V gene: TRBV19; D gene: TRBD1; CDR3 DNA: TGTGCCAGTAGTATAAGCCGGGGACAGCCGAGTGGCTACACCTTC; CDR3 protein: CASSISRGQPSGYTF
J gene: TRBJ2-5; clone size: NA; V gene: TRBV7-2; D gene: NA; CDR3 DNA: TGTGCCAGCAGACCACCGGACAGCCTAGGAGAGACCCAGTACTTC; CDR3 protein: CASRPPDSLGETQYF
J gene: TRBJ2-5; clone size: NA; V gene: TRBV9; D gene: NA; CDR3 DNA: TGTGCCAGCAGCGTAGGTCTGCGGGGTGACTGGGAGACCCAGTACTTC; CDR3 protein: CASSVGLRGDWETQYF
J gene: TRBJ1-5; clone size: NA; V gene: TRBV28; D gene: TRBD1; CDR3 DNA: TGTGCCAGCAACAGGGGGCAGAGTCAGCCCCAGCATTTT; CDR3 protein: CASNRGQSQPQHF
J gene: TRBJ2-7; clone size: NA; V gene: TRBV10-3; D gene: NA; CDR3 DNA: TGTGCCATCAGGCCCGGGGTAGGACGGGACGGCCCTCAGGAGCAGTACTTC; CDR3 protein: CAIRPGVGRDGPQEQYF
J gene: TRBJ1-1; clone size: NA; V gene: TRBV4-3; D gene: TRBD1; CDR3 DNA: TGCGCCAGCAGCCAAGATGGGACAGGGGGCACTGAAGCTTTCTTT; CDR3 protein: CASSQDGTGGTEAFF
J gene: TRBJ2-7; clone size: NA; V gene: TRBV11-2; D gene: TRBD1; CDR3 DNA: TGTGCCAGCAGCCTAGGGACAGGGGGCTCCAGCTCCTACGAGCAGTACTTC; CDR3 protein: CASSLGTGGSSSYEQYF
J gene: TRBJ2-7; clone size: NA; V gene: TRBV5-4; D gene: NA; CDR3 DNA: TGTGCCAGCAGCTTGGACCGGAGGGAGCAGTACTTC; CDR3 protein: CASSLDRREQYF
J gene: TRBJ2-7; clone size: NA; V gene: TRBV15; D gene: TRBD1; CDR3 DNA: TGTGCCACCAGCAGCATCGGACAGGGGAGGTACGAGCAGTACTTC; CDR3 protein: CATSSIGQGRYEQYF
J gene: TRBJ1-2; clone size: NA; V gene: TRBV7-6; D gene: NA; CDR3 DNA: TGTGCCAGCAGCTTAATGGAAGGGGTTGATGGCTACACCTTC; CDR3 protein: CASSLMEGVDGYTF
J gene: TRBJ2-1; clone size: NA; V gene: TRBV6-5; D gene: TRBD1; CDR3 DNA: TGTGCCAGCAGTTACTCGGGGACAGGAGACTACAATGAGCAGTTCTTC; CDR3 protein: CASSYSGTGDYNEQFF
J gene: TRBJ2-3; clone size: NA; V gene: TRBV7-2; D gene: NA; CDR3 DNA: TGTGCCAGCAGTCCAAGCCATAGCACAGATACGCAGTATTTT; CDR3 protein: CASSPSHSTDTQYF
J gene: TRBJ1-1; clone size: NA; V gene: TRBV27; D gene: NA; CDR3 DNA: TGTGCCAGCAGTTTAAATTTAGGGGGTGCGAACACTGAAGCTTTCTTT; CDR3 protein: CASSLNLGGANTEAFF
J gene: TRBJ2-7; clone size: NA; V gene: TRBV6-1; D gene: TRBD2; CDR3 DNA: TGTGCCAGCAGTGGAGCCGGGACTAGCACCTACGAGCAGTACTTC; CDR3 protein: CASSGAGTSTYEQYF